The 10 T cell receptor beta chains presented below share a single source sample, sequenced in a study of OX40 agonist ivuxolimab in advanced cancers. Clones were read by immunoSEQ multiplex PCR, and TCRdb kept only the in-frame ones, dropping some. The data hold roughly 20,000 clones, with approximately 80% observed a single time. Sequenced material: CD4+ or CD8+ T cells sorted from blood, taken in a trial of the OX40 agonist ivuxolimab. These receptors were obtained from an adult with an advanced solid tumor such as melanoma, head and neck, liver or kidney cancer.

This rearrangement joins TRBV19 to TRBJ2-4; maybe TRBD2 (6 bases). The CDR3 length is 14 residues. From germline, CDR1 is LNHDA and CDR2 SQIVND (reference sequence). With 7 bases removed from V and 6 bases from J, the gap between germline ends came to 16 bases. The CDR3: CASTPDRAGNIQYF. The CDR3 DNA reads TGTGCCAGTACCCCAGACAGAGCGGGAAACATTCAGTACTTC. The variable domain in full, completed from reference TRBV19 and TRBJ2-4, reads DGGITQSPKYLFRKEGQNVTLSCEQNLNHDAMYWYRQDPGQGLRLIYYSQIVNDFQKGDIAEGYSVSREKKESFPLTVTSAQKNPTAFYLCASTPDRAGNIQYFGAGTRLSVL.

This clone was seen once. The rearrangement joins TRBV28 to TRBJ1-1; D remains unclear. This CDR3 is built from 12 residues. CDR1 is MDHEN and CDR2 is SYDVKM in the germline V gene. V was shortened by 1 base and J by 0 bases, with 0 bases between the two germline ends. As DNA, the CDR3 is TGTGCCAGCAGTTTATTGAACACTGAAGCTTTCTTT. Translation gives CASSLLNTEAFF.

The chain couples TRBV30 to TRBJ1-5; tentatively, D is TRBD1 (6 bases). The germline V gene has CDR1 GTSNPN and CDR2 SVGIG (reference sequence). The V end lost 0 bases, the J end lost 6 bases, and 12 bases lay between the germline ends. There are 14 residues in the CDR3. The CDR3 here is CAWSVPRGLQPQHF. Here the CDR3 DNA reads TGTGCCTGGAGTGTACCCAGGGGTCTTCAGCCCCAGCATTTT.

The rearrangement joins TRBV18 to TRBJ1-2, with D uncertain. CDR3 length: 16 residues. Trimming removed 0 bases at V and 1 base at J, with 12 bases between. Germline assignment: CDR1 KGHSH and CDR2 LQKENI. The CDR3 bases are TGTGCCAGCTCACCACCGAACACAGCAAATAACTATGGCTACACCTTC. It codes for CASSPPNTANNYGYTF.

This clone was seen only a few times. The chain couples TRBV11-3 to TRBJ2-3; TRBD1 might be the D (5 bases). The ends were cut back, 1 base at V and 5 bases at J, with 19 bases in the middle. The CDR3 length is 17 residues. The germline V gene has CDR1 SGHNT and CDR2 YENEEA. Here the CDR3 DNA reads TGTGCCAGCAGCTTAGGGGGTCCGGCGCAGGGCGGAGATACGCAGTATTTT. Residues: CASSLGGPAQGGDTQYF. Combining the CDR3 with reference TRBV11-3 and TRBJ2-3 gives the whole variable domain EAGVVQSPRYKIIEKKQPVAFWCNPISGHNTLYWYLQNLGQGPELLIRYENEEAVDDSQLPKDRFSAERLKGVDSTLKIQPAELGDSAVYLCASSLGGPAQGGDTQYFGPGTRLTVL.

The rearrangement uses TRBV5-1 and TRBJ2-2; D may be TRBD2 (5 bases). The CDR3 loop spans 15 amino acids. CDR1 SGHRS and CDR2 YFSETQ come from the germline V gene. V was cut by 4 bases and J by 2 bases, with 12 bases left in between. The CDR3 sequence: CASSPGRTNTGELFF. CDR3 DNA: TGCGCCAGCAGCCCCGGCAGGACTAACACCGGGGAGCTGTTTTTT.

The chain joins TRBV14 to TRBJ2-5; the D is unclear. V was trimmed by 5 bases and J by 4 bases, leaving 11 bases between them. CDR1 and CDR2 (germline): SGHDN, FVKESK. This CDR3 has 13 amino acids. The CDR3 DNA sequence: TGTGCCAGCAGCTCCCGACTGGGAGAGACCCAGTACTTC. The encoded protein is CASSSRLGETQYF.

The rearrangement joins TRBV7-3 to TRBJ2-3; TRBD1 is a possible D gene (6 bases). Trimming cost V 5 bases and J 2 bases, with 11 bases left between them. CDR3 length equals 14 residues. Per the germline V gene, CDR1 is SGHTA and CDR2 is FQGTGA. CDR3 amino acids: CASSHTGFTDTQYF. Written as DNA, the CDR3 is TGTGCCAGCAGCCATACAGGGTTCACAGATACGCAGTATTTT.

J is TRBJ2-1 and V is TRBV7-3; possible D gene TRBD2, 5 bases. The germline V and J ends were trimmed by 6 bases and 6 bases, with 15 bases remaining between them. The CDR3 totals 14 residues. Germline assignment: CDR1 SGHTA and CDR2 FQGTGA. CDR3 sequence: CASSLGLAPNEQFF. CDR3 bases: TGTGCCAGCAGTCTAGGGCTAGCTCCCAATGAGCAGTTCTTC.

The chain joins TRBV18 to TRBJ2-5; 8 bases align to TRBD1. The germline gives CDR1 KGHSH, CDR2 LQKENI. The junction had 8 bases not matched to a gene; V was cut back by 3 bases and J by 2 bases. CDR3 size: 16 residues. The CDR3 here is CASSPWTGSDQETQYF. The DNA for the CDR3 is TGTGCCAGCTCACCGTGGACAGGGAGCGATCAAGAGACCCAGTACTTC.